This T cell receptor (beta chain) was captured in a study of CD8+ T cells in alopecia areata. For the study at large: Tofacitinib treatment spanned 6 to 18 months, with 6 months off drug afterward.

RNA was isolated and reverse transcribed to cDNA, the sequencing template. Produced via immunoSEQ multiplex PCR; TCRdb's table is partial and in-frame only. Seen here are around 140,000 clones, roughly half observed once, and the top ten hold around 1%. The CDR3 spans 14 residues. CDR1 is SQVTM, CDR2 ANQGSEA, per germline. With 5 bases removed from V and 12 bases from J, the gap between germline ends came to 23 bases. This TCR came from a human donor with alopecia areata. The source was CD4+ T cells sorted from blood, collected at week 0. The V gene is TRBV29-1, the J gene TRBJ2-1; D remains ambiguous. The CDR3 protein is CSVSLPPSRVGQFF. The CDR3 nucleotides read TGCAGCGTTTCTCTACCCCCCAGTCGAGTGGGGCAGTTCTTC.